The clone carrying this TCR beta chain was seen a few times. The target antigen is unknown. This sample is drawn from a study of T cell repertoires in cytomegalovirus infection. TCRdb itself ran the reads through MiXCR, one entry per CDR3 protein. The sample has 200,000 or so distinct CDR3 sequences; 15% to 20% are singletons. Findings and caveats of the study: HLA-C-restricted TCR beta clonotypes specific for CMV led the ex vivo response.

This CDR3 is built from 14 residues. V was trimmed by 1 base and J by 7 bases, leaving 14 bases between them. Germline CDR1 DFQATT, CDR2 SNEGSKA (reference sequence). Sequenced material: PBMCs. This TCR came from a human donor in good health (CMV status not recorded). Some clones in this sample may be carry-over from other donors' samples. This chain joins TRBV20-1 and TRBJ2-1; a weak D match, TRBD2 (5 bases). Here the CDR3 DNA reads TGCAGTGCTAGAGGGACTCTCGGGCAGAATGAGCAGTTCTTC. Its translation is CSARGTLGQNEQFF.